The clone carrying this TCR beta chain was recorded a few times. As it was prepared, the TCRbeta library received unique molecular identifiers. TCRdb reprocessed the PCR reads via MiXCR and lists one record per CDR3 protein. The repertoire holds hundreds of thousands of distinct CDR3 sequences, with roughly a tenth as singletons. This record belongs to a study of T-cell reconstitution after alpha-beta-depleted transplantation in children. Germline CDR1 and CDR2: SGHTA and FQGNSA. CDR3 length equals 14 residues. Trimming took off 2 bases at V and 4 bases at J, with 10 bases between the two ends. The clonotype originates from a human donor who donated a stem cell graft to a child with acute myeloid leukemia. Sequences were derived from PBMCs from the stem cell graft donor, sampled from the stem cell graft. The V gene is TRBV7-2, the J gene TRBJ2-3; D gene unclear. The CDR3 coding sequence is TGTGCCAGCAGCTTAACCAAAGGAGCAGATACGCAGTATTTT. Amino acid sequence: CASSLTKGADTQYF.